The 24 T cell receptor beta chains below come from one sample, sequenced in a study of cytomegalovirus exposure and HLA in healthy donors. A multiplex PCR was run with 60 Vbeta primers and 13 Jbeta primers. Using immunoSEQ multiplex PCR, the repertoire was profiled, and TCRdb retains in-frame clones only, with some absent. The sample consists of just over 200,000 clones, approximately 70% of them appearing once. The material sequenced was PBMCs. All receptors derive from a man aged 35 to 55 in good health and CMV-seropositive.

The gene calls are TRBV11-1 and TRBJ2-7, with a weak D call TRBD2 (7 bases). V lost 1 base and J lost 3, with 16 bases in between. In germline, CDR1 is SGHAT, CDR2 FQDESV (reference sequence). The CDR3 extends over 16 amino acids. In nucleotides, the CDR3 is TGTGCCAGCAGCTTAGGACAATCGGGGGGCAACTACGAGCAGTACTTC. It is translated as CASSLGQSGGNYEQYF.

This clone was seen once. The J gene is TRBJ1-5, the V gene TRBV18; possible D gene TRBD1, 5 bases. CDR1 KGHSH and CDR2 LQKENI come from the germline V gene. CDR3 length: 15 amino acids. V gave up 3 bases and J gave up 1 base, with 10 bases separating them. CDR3 sequence (DNA): TGTGCCAGCTCACCGACAGTTCCAAGCAATCAGCCCCAGCATTTT. This translates into CASSPTVPSNQPQHF.

The sample holds a few counts of this clone. The V gene is TRBV4-2, the J gene TRBJ2-1, with TRBD1 matching over 11 bases. The CDR3 is made up of 16 amino acids. Germline V gene lookup returns CDR1 LGHNA and CDR2 YNFKEQ. The V gene end was trimmed by 4 bases and the J gene end by 6 bases; junction bases not matched to a gene: 8. CDR3 protein: CASSPTDRGLFNEQFF. CDR3 bases: TGTGCCAGCAGCCCGACGGACAGGGGGCTATTCAATGAGCAGTTCTTC.

This clone occurred a few times. This rearrangement joins TRBV14 to TRBJ2-5, with D unclear. CDR1 is SGHDN and CDR2 is FVKESK in the germline V gene. This CDR3 spans 13 amino acids. Trimming shortened V by 1 base and J by 4 bases, and 7 bases separated the two germline ends. CDR3 sequence (DNA): TGTGCCAGCAGCCAAGCGTTCTCAGAGACCCAGTACTTC. It yields the protein CASSQAFSETQYF.

The chain is built from TRBV27 and TRBJ2-7, with D uncertain. Trimming removed 5 bases from V and 0 bases from J, with 11 bases in between. The V gene's germline CDR1 is MNHEY and CDR2 SMNVEV (reference sequence). This CDR3 has 14 residues. CDR3 DNA: TGTGCCAGCAGTGCCCGGGTCCACTCCTACGAGCAGTACTTC. Amino acids: CASSARVHSYEQYF.

The chain combines TRBV4-3 with TRBJ2-5; 9 positions match TRBD2. In germline, CDR1 is LGHNA, CDR2 YSLEER. Germline trimming cut 0 bases from V and 4 bases from J; bases unmatched to any gene: 3. The CDR3 runs 15 residues. DNA for the CDR3: TGCGCCAGCAGCCAAGATTTAGCGGGGGTAGAGACCCAGTACTTC. This codes for CASSQDLAGVETQYF.

J is TRBJ2-5 and V is TRBV5-1, with 9 bases matching TRBD2. CDR1 is SGHRS, CDR2 YFSETQ, per germline. V trimming: 4 bases; J trimming: 6 bases; junction bases outside the gene matches: 7. This CDR3 comprises 14 residues. The CDR3 bases are TGCGCCAGCAGCCCGGGACTAGCAGATAAGACCCAGTACTTC. Its translation is CASSPGLADKTQYF.

The V call is TRBV7-9, the J call TRBJ2-3; 13 positions match TRBD2. This CDR3 has 17 residues. Germline CDR1 SEHNR, CDR2 FQNEAQ (reference sequence). J was trimmed by 5 bases and V by 5 bases; bases with no gene match: 10. CDR3 nucleotide sequence: TGTGCCAGCAGCCAACGAGAGGGACTAGCGGGGAGAGATACGCAGTATTTT. It is translated as CASSQREGLAGRDTQYF.

This rearrangement joins TRBV2 to TRBJ2-1; TRBD2 matches at 12 bases. The V and J ends lost 7 bases and 9 bases, in that order; junction bases with no gene match: 4. The CDR3 covers 13 residues. Per germline, CDR1 SNHLY and CDR2 FYNNEI. CDR3 nucleotide sequence: TGTGCCAGCATCGGACTAGCGGGGCTTGAGCAGTTCTTC. Its protein is CASIGLAGLEQFF.

The rearrangement joins TRBV7-9 to TRBJ1-2; D may be TRBD1 (6 bases). The CDR3 consists of 15 residues. In germline, CDR1 is SEHNR, CDR2 FQNEAQ (reference sequence). V dropped 5 bases and J dropped 5 bases, with 18 bases sitting between them. The CDR3 sequence: CASSPSSGGSYGYTF. Here the CDR3 DNA reads TGTGCCAGCAGCCCCTCATCGGGGGGCAGTTATGGCTACACCTTC.

The chain joins TRBV9 to TRBJ2-3, with 8 bases aligning to TRBD2. V gave up 0 bases and J gave up 0 bases; unmatched junction bases: 3. Germline V gene data show CDR1 as SGDLS and CDR2 as YYNGEE. The CDR3 runs 16 residues. The CDR3 nucleotides read TGTGCCAGCAGCGTAGCTGGCGGGGGGAGCACAGATACGCAGTATTTT. Amino acid sequence: CASSVAGGGSTDTQYF.

This chain links TRBV15 with TRBJ2-3; TRBD2 is a possible D gene (5 bases). V was shortened by 5 bases and J by 1 base, with 16 bases between the two germline ends. The germline CDR1 and CDR2 sequences are LNHNV and YYDKDF (reference sequence). This CDR3 spans 16 amino acids. In DNA, the CDR3 is TGTGCCACCAGCGAGGTTTCGGGGTTGCGCACAGATACGCAGTATTTT. Residues: CATSEVSGLRTDTQYF.

This clone has a handful of counts. No conserved phenylalanine or tryptophan ends this CDR3, so it is likely a read error. The DNA is left out, because the CDR3 cannot be placed on it with certainty; the CDR3 is given as TCRdb lists it. The chain joins TRBV5-4 to TRBJ2-3; the listed D gene, TRBD2, was not tested against the DNA. A total of 12 residues make up the CDR3, ends included. Germline CDR1 reads SGHNT; CDR2 reads YYREEE (reference sequence). The CDR3 spells CASSLDRAGGLS.

The chain has TRBV28 and TRBJ1-1; D gene uncertain. V dropped 5 bases and J dropped 8 bases, with 27 bases sitting between them. The CDR3 contains 17 residues. The germline gives CDR1 MDHEN, CDR2 SYDVKM. The CDR3 bases are TGTGCCAGCAGTCCCCTCCTATTTGATGGAGGGCACAGCGAAGCTTTCTTT. Translated: CASSPLLFDGGHSEAFF.

The chain has TRBV6-5 and TRBJ1-2, with D perhaps TRBD1 (6 bases). V dropped 0 bases and J dropped 6 bases, with 17 bases sitting between them. The CDR3 runs 16 residues. Germline CDR1 is MNHEY and CDR2 is SVGAGI. Written as DNA, the CDR3 is TGTGCCAGCAGTTACTCCTGGGGAGGGGGAAGGGATGGCTACACCTTC. It is translated as CASSYSWGGGRDGYTF.

The chain recombines TRBV2 with TRBJ1-5; perhaps TRBD1 as D (5 bases). Germline V lookup: CDR1 SNHLY, CDR2 FYNNEI. Trimming left V 2 bases short and J 0 bases short, with 11 bases between. This CDR3 contains 16 residues. Here the CDR3 DNA reads TGTGCCAGCAGTGAACGATGGGGGGGTAGCAATCAGCCCCAGCATTTT. Its protein is CASSERWGGSNQPQHF.

This clone was seen only a few times. The V and J genes are TRBV19 and TRBJ1-5; weak D call: TRBD1 (6 bases). The CDR3 covers 15 residues. Germline-derived CDR1 and CDR2 are LNHDA and SQIVND (reference sequence). Trimming removed 6 bases at V and 4 bases at J, with 16 bases between. The CDR3 here is CASSLGQLSNQPQHF. CDR3 in DNA: TGTGCCAGTAGCCTCGGACAGCTGAGTAATCAGCCCCAGCATTTT.

A word on this clone: This same CDR3 is encoded by further DNA sequences in the sample. This sequence joins TRBV29-1 and TRBJ2-7; 10 bases are shared with TRBD2. Trimming at V came to 7 bases and at J to 9 bases, leaving 15 bases not matched to a gene. CDR1 is SQVTM, CDR2 ANQGSEA, per germline. This CDR3 has 14 amino acids. The CDR3 region has the DNA TGCAGCGCCACCATAGCAGGGGGACTAGCGAGGCAGTACTTC. It codes for CSATIAGGLARQYF.

The V and J genes are TRBV6-4 and TRBJ2-5, with D unresolved. Germline V gene data show CDR1 as MRHNA and CDR2 as SNTAGT. Between the trimmed V and J ends, which lost 4 bases and 3 bases, there was a span of 9 bases. CDR3 length: 13 residues. CDR3 nucleotides: TGTGCCAGCAGTGGCCTGCGGAAAGAGACCCAGTACTTC. Amino acid sequence: CASSGLRKETQYF.

This clone was seen a handful of times. The chain links TRBV18 to TRBJ1-1, with a possible D match to TRBD1 (5 bases). Trimming removed 0 bases at V and 5 bases at J, with 16 bases between. Per the germline V gene, CDR1 is KGHSH and CDR2 is LQKENI. The CDR3 has 16 amino acids. The CDR3 nucleotides read TGTGCCAGCTCACCACCCGGGCGCCTAAAGGGGACTGAAGCTTTCTTT. Its translation is CASSPPGRLKGTEAFF.

This clone was detected once. The chain is built from TRBV28 and TRBJ1-4; D is uncertain. The CDR3 sequence is 15 residues long. Germline CDR1 MDHEN, CDR2 SYDVKM. V was clipped by 2 bases and J by 7 bases, with 14 bases between them. The CDR3 loop reads CASSLPRSISEKLFF. As DNA, the CDR3 is TGTGCCAGCAGTTTACCCAGGTCGATAAGTGAAAAACTGTTTTTT.

This chain connects TRBV2 to TRBJ1-5; no firm D call. The CDR3 totals 13 residues. V was pared by 7 bases and J by 5 bases, with 12 bases between. The V gene's germline CDR1 is SNHLY and CDR2 FYNNEI. The chain's CDR3 is CASKEGVYQPQHF. The CDR3 DNA reads as TGTGCCAGCAAAGAGGGAGTCTATCAGCCCCAGCATTTT.

The rearrangement uses TRBV5-1 and TRBJ2-2, with TRBD2 matching over 8 bases. The CDR3 has 15 residues. V lost 1 base, J lost 6 bases, and 5 bases stayed unmatched. Germline V lookup: CDR1 SGHRS, CDR2 YFSETQ. CDR3 in DNA: TGCGCCAGCAGCTTGATACGGGGGGGCTCCGGGGAGCTGTTTTTT. Translation: CASSLIRGGSGELFF.

The genes are TRBV6-5 and TRBJ2-6, with 9 bases aligning to TRBD2. This CDR3 has 15 amino acids. Trimming took 7 bases from V and 3 from J; bases not matched to a gene: 4. Germline values: CDR1 MNHEY, CDR2 SVGAGI. The CDR3 here is CASKAGGRGANVLTF. CDR3 bases: TGTGCCAGCAAGGCGGGGGGGCGTGGGGCCAACGTCCTGACTTTC.